This T cell receptor beta chain originates from a study of technical replicates of blood from a handful of donors. Trimming shortened V by 0 bases and J by 7 bases, and 10 bases separated the two germline ends. The CDR3 runs 13 residues. Per the germline V gene, CDR1 is SGHTS and CDR2 is YDEGEE. The data were produced by immunoSEQ multiplex PCR, yet TCRdb's version contains in-frame clones alone and is incomplete. The data contain some 70,000 clones, more than 85% of them singletons. The source material was PBMCs. The V and J genes are TRBV5-8 and TRBJ1-2; a weak D match, TRBD1 (6 bases). The receptor was derived from a human donor in good health. Some clones in this sample may be carry-over from other donors' samples. The CDR3 bases are TGTGCCAGCAGCTTGGAGGGGGTAGGTGGCTACACCTTC. It encodes CASSLEGVGGYTF.